The next 24 T cell receptor beta chains were all read from a single sample in a study of T cell repertoires in cytomegalovirus infection (dated by TCRdb to about 2019). For sequencing, an Illumina HiSeq 1500 was employed. TCRdb ran its own pipeline on the public reads, namely fastp trimming at Q25 and MiXCR clone calling, and kept in-frame beta chains. Rows with one shared CDR3 protein collapse into an entry with the most common genes and DNA. The sample table holds 350,000 to 550,000 distinct CDR3 sequences, of which roughly 30% were seen once. The ten largest clones add up to approximately 13% of the sample. The sequencing sample was made of PBMCs. Receptor source: a human donor in good health (CMV status not recorded). Some clones in this sample may be carry-over from other donors' samples.

This clonotype was picked up one time. The junction does not match germline at one end; this may be a read error. The rearrangement uses TRBV5-4 and TRBJ2-3; 7 nucleotides match TRBD1. The V gene's germline CDR1 is SGHNT and CDR2 YYREEE (reference sequence). This CDR3 has 15 amino acids. CDR3 loop: CASSLPGWGTDTRYF. The CDR3 DNA reads TGTGCCAGCAGCTTACCCGGGTGGGGGACAGATACGCGGTATTTT.

This clonotype was detected only a few times. The chain joins TRBV27 to TRBJ1-4; TRBD1 aligns across 8 bases. Germline CDR1 is MNHEY and CDR2 is SMNVEV (reference sequence). The CDR3 has 16 residues. Trimming removed 6 bases from V and 5 bases from J; junction bases left unmatched: 11. The CDR3 spells CASRPGQVLQNEKLFF. The DNA of the CDR3 is TGTGCCAGCAGGCCGGGACAGGTACTGCAAAATGAAAAACTGTTTTTT.

This rearrangement joins TRBV5-5 to TRBJ2-3, with a weak D call TRBD2 (7 bases). Trimming took 1 base from V and 7 from J, leaving 19 bases between them. The germline V gene has CDR1 SGHKS and CDR2 YYEKEE (reference sequence). This CDR3 region has 16 residues. The chain's CDR3 is CASSLRGGAGENTQYF. In DNA form, the CDR3 reads TGTGCCAGCAGCTTGAGAGGGGGGGCCGGGGAAAATACGCAGTATTTT.

This clonotype was seen more than once but under ten times. The V gene is TRBV4-1, the J gene TRBJ2-7; no firm D call. Germline CDR1 and CDR2: MGHRA and YSYEKL. The length of the CDR3 is 13 residues. V was shortened by 4 bases and J by 3 bases, with 10 bases between the two germline ends. The CDR3 sequence: CASSPSMDYEQYF. CDR3 nucleotides: TGCGCCAGCAGCCCATCTATGGACTACGAGCAGTACTTC.

The rearrangement links TRBV19 to TRBJ2-3; TRBD2 matches 13 bases. Germline V gives CDR1 LNHDA, CDR2 SQIVND (reference sequence). V lost 4 bases, J lost 1 base, and 14 bases stayed unmatched. The CDR3 consists of 20 residues. DNA of the CDR3: TGTGCCAGTAGTAGGGGACTAGCGGGGATGATCTCTTTGGGCACAGATACGCAGTATTTT. This gives the protein CASSRGLAGMISLGTDTQYF.

A remark on this clonotype: This may be a read error, as it is one base from a much larger clone. The chain recombines TRBV2 with TRBJ1-2, with TRBD1 identical over 8 bases. Losses at the gene ends were 2 bases for V and 9 bases for J; bases not matched to a gene: 8. Germline CDR1 reads SNHLY; CDR2 reads FYNNEI. The CDR3 loop spans 14 amino acids. CDR3 protein: CASSELRGLYCYTF. The CDR3 DNA reads as TGTGCCAGCAGTGAACTCAGGGGGCTGTATTGCTACACCTTC.

V gene TRBV29-1 combines with J gene TRBJ2-1; perhaps TRBD1 as D (6 bases). V dropped 5 bases and J dropped 0 bases, with 8 bases sitting between them. CDR1 SQVTM and CDR2 ANQGSEA come from the germline V gene. The CDR3 runs to 13 residues. The CDR3 protein is CSVPDSSYNEQFF. Here the CDR3 DNA reads TGCAGCGTTCCGGACAGCTCCTACAATGAGCAGTTCTTC.

On this clonotype: A single base separates this from a much larger clone, so it may be a read error. The gene calls are TRBV12-3 or TRBV12-4 and TRBJ1-1; no clear D. The CDR3 sequence is 13 residues long. Deletions cut 6 bases from V and 1 base from J, with 9 bases between. This CDR3 reads CASRIQENTEAFF. The DNA of the CDR3 is TGTGCCAGCAGGATCCAGGAGAACACTGAAGCTTTCTTT.

This rearrangement joins TRBV28 to TRBJ1-6, with TRBD1 matching over 11 bases. Germline assignment: CDR1 MDHEN and CDR2 SYDVKM. V gave up 4 bases and J gave up 6 bases; unmatched junction bases: 8. The CDR3 spans 17 residues. The CDR3 region has the DNA TGTGCCAGCAGTTCAACCGGACAGGGGGCATTTAATTCACCCCTCCACTTT. Amino acid sequence: CASSSTGQGAFNSPLHF.

The rearrangement uses TRBV7-9 and TRBJ2-5, with D possibly matching TRBD2 (5 bases). This CDR3 comprises 14 residues. The V end lost 5 bases, the J end lost 0 bases, and 10 bases lay between the germline ends. Germline CDR1 is SEHNR and CDR2 is FQNEAQ (reference sequence). CDR3 loop: CASSQSRDQETQYF. CDR3 nucleotide sequence: TGTGCCAGCAGCCAATCGCGGGACCAAGAGACCCAGTACTTC.

This clonotype has more than one count but fewer than ten. CDR3 nucleotides: TGTGCCAGTAGTATCGGACAGGGAAGGGATCAGCCCCAGCATTTT. Translating gives CASSIGQGRDQPQHF. The genes are TRBV19 and TRBJ1-5, with 8 bases that match TRBD1. Germline CDR1 and CDR2: LNHDA and SQIVND (reference sequence). With V trimmed by 3 bases and J by 5 bases, 6 bases remained unmatched. This CDR3 spans 15 amino acids. Filled out from reference TRBV19 and TRBJ1-5, the complete variable domain reads DGGITQSPKYLFRKEGQNVTLSCEQNLNHDAMYWYRQDPGQGLRLIYYSQIVNDFQKGDIAEGYSVSREKKESFPLTVTSAQKNPTAFYLCASSIGQGRDQPQHFGDGTRLSIL.

This chain uses TRBV12-3 or TRBV12-4 with TRBJ1-3, with D possibly TRBD1 on 6 matching bases. The CDR3 is made up of 13 amino acids. V gave up 2 bases and J gave up 9 bases, with 11 bases separating them. The CDR3 sequence: CASSLTGRSTIYF. CDR3 DNA: TGTGCCAGCAGTTTAACAGGGAGGTCCACCATATATTTT.

This clonotype is classed as medium-sized. V usage is TRBV6-5 and J usage is TRBJ2-7; unclear D gene. The V end lost 0 bases, the J end lost 2 bases, and 11 bases lay between the germline ends. The CDR3 has 15 residues. The germline CDR1 and CDR2 sequences are MNHEY and SVGAGI. The CDR3 loop reads CASSYSVTATYEQYF. The CDR3 DNA reads TGTGCCAGCAGTTACTCGGTCACCGCCACCTACGAGCAGTACTTC.

This clonotype was recorded a few times. This rearrangement joins TRBV20-1 to TRBJ1-5; maybe TRBD1 (5 bases). V was trimmed by 1 base and J by 4 bases, leaving 14 bases between them. The CDR3 has 15 residues. CDR1 is DFQATT, CDR2 SNEGSKA, per germline (reference sequence). The CDR3 sequence: CSARAGAGQNQPQHF. The DNA for the CDR3 is TGCAGTGCTAGAGCCGGGGCAGGGCAAAATCAGCCCCAGCATTTT.

This clonotype was seen repeatedly, ten times or more. The CDR3 protein is CASSYRGTETLLLNTEAFF. CDR3 nucleotides: TGCGCCAGCAGCTACCGAGGGACAGAAACCCTCCTTCTGAACACTGAAGCTTTCTTT. The chain combines TRBV5-1 with TRBJ1-1; 7 bases agree with TRBD1. The CDR3 is 19 amino acids. The germline V gene has CDR1 SGHRS and CDR2 YFSETQ. Trimming cost V 3 bases and J 0 bases; bases outside gene matches: 17.

As concerns this clonotype: The CDR3 does not end in the conserved phenylalanine or tryptophan, so this is likely a read error. The V and J genes are TRBV7-2 and TRBJ2-5, with 9 bases matching TRBD1. The CDR3 contains 13 residues. Germline assignment: CDR1 SGHTA and CDR2 FQGNSA. With 8 bases clipped from V and 5 bases from J, the junction kept 6 bases outside the gene matches. This chain's CDR3 is CASATGGGETQYY. For the CDR3, the DNA is TGTGCCAGCGCAACAGGGGGCGGGGAGACCCAGTACTAC.

This clonotype came up many times. This chain joins TRBV7-2 and TRBJ2-3; D remains ambiguous. Trimming shortened V by 0 bases and J by 4 bases, and 11 bases separated the two germline ends. Germline V gives CDR1 SGHTA, CDR2 FQGNSA. The length of the CDR3 is 15 residues. The CDR3 DNA reads as TGTGCCAGCAGCTTAGCGCTAAGGGTGGCAGATACGCAGTATTTT. Translated, it gives CASSLALRVADTQYF.

Concerning this clonotype itself: Lacking the conserved final phenylalanine or tryptophan, this CDR3 likely reflects a read error. The V gene is TRBV25-1, the J gene TRBJ2-1; D gene unclear. Germline assignment: CDR1 MGHDK and CDR2 SYGVNS. This CDR3 has 13 residues. This CDR3 is CASSEYGNNEQFV. DNA for the CDR3: TGTGCAAGCAGTGAATACGGAAACAATGAGCAGTTCGTC.

This chain connects TRBV11-2 to TRBJ2-1; D remains unclear. Germline CDR1 SGHAT, CDR2 FQNNGV. The CDR3 spans 13 residues. The V gene lost 6 bases and the J gene lost 8 bases, with 14 bases spanning the gap. This chain's CDR3 is CASSKGGVYEQFF. The CDR3 nucleotides read TGTGCCAGCAGTAAAGGTGGGGTTTATGAGCAGTTCTTC.

In this sample, this clonotype turned up a few times. The gene calls are TRBV12-3 or TRBV12-4 and TRBJ2-1, with D perhaps TRBD1 or TRBD2 (6 bases each). This CDR3 contains 14 residues. The ends were cut back, 6 bases at V and 8 bases at J, with 17 bases in the middle. Here the CDR3 reads CASRARDGGYEQFF. CDR3 nucleotide sequence: TGTGCCAGCAGAGCCCGGGACGGGGGCTATGAGCAGTTCTTC.

CDR3 region: CSVGRNTYEQYF. In DNA, the CDR3 is TGCAGCGTTGGCCGGAACACCTACGAGCAGTACTTC. The V gene is TRBV29-1, the J gene TRBJ2-7, with D uncertain. Germline CDR1 reads SQVTM; CDR2 reads ANQGSEA. The CDR3 totals 12 residues. Trimming cost V 4 bases and J 2 bases, with 9 bases left between them.

The table lists this clonotype with many counts. The V and J genes are TRBV7-9 and TRBJ2-2; D may be TRBD1 (5 bases). The V and J ends lost 6 bases and 5 bases respectively, with 7 bases between them. Germline lookup yields CDR1 SEHNR and CDR2 FQNEAQ (reference sequence). This CDR3 comprises 12 residues. Written as DNA, the CDR3 is TGTGCCAGCAGGCAGGGTACCGGGGAGCTGTTTTTT. Its protein product is CASRQGTGELFF.

The chain combines TRBV19 with TRBJ2-7; TRBD1 matches 7 bases. Looked up from germline, CDR1 is LNHDA and CDR2 is SQIVND (reference sequence). This CDR3 is 13 amino acids long. V lost 6 bases to trimming and J lost 6 bases; unmatched junction nucleotides: 8. The CDR3 reads CASSPRDRSEQYF. The CDR3, as DNA: TGTGCCAGTAGCCCCAGGGACAGAAGCGAGCAGTACTTC.

This clonotype was observed many times. The chain links TRBV7-2 to TRBJ1-5; D possibly corresponds to TRBD1 (6 bases). This CDR3 has 14 amino acids. The germline CDR1 and CDR2 sequences are SGHTA and FQGNSA. Trimming stripped 0 bases from V and 6 bases from J, with 9 bases between. The CDR3 region has the DNA TGTGCCAGCAGCTTAGCAGGGGGAAGTCAGCCCCAGCATTTT. Its protein is CASSLAGGSQPQHF.